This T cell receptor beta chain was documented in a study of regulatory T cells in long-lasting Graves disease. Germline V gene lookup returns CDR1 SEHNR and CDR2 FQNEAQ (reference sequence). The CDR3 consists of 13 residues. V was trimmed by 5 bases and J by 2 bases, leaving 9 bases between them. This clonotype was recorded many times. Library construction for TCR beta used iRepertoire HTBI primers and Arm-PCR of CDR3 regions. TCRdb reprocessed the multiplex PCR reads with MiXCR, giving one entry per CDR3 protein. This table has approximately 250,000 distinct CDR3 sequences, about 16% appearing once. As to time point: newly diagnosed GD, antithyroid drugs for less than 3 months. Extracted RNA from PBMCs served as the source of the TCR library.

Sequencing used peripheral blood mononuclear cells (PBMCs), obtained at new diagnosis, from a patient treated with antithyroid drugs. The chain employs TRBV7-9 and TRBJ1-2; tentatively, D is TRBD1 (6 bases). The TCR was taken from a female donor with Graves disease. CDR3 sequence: CASSTQGNYGYTF. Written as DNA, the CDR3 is TGTGCCAGCAGCACGCAGGGGAACTATGGCTACACCTTC.